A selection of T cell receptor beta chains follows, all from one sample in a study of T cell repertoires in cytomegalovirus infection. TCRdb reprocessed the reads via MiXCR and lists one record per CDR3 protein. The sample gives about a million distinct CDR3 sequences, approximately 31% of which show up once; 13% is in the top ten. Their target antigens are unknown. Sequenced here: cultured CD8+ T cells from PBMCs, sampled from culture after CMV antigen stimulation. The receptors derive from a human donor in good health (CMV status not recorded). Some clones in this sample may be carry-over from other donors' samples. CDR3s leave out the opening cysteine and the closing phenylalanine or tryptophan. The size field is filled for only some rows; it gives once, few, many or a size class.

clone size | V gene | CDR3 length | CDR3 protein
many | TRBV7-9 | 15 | ASSLEGGQIRSYEQY
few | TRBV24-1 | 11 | ATSDGHSYEQY
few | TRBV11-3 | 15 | ASSLGGNRGGGETQY
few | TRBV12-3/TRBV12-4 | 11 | ASSIGPSEKLF
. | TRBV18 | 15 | ASSPPGDGAPNYGYT
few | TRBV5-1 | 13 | ASSLVGGGDPEAF
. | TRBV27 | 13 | ASSFEQGRPDTQY
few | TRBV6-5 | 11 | ASSYRAFYGYT
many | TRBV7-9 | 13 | AFLDPYENTGELF
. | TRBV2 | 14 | ASSDVARAMNTEAF
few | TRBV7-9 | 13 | ASRKPSGGNNEQF
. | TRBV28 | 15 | ASSTRTPLLAKNIQY
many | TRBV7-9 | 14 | ASSLSTSGGSYEQF
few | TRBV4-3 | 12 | ASSQDRPSETQY
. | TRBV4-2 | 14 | ASSQEHQLRADTQY
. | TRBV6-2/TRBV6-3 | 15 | ASSRHAGTRGGNEQF
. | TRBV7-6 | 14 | ASTPGGGALRETQY
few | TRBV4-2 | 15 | ASSLQRGERVTDTQY
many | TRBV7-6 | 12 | ASSFSFSGYEQY
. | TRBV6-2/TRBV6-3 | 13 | ASTTGTGRTGELF
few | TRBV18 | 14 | ASSPRGTGSTDTQY
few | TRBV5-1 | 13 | ASSFSGLDSYGYT
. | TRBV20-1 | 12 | SAREHHMNTEAF
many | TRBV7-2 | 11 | ASSPFAGQPQH
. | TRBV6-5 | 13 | ASSFTGRFNEKLF
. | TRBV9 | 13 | ASSVGTATYNEQF
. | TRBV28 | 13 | ASSFGGTGDETQY
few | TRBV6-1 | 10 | ASSPTPTGYT
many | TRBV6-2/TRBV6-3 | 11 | ASMGQGTGELF
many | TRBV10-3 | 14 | AISERGGQALDTQY
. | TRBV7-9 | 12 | ASSTHRAQDSAF
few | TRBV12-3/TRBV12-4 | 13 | ASSVRGRTNEKLF
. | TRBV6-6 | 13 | ASKGPTGPPYEQY
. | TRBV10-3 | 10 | AISEIVTEAF
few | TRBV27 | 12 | ASSPDPSGYEQY
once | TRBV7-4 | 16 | ASSSFSGGGTSYNEQF
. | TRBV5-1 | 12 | ASSWAPLQETQY
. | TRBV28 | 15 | ASSSSLPGTNQETQY
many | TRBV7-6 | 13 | ASSLVQGRGTEAF
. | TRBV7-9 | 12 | ASSLYWRRDEQY
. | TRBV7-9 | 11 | ASSWISNYGYT
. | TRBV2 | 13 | ASSEGQGGEETQY
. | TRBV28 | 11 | ASSQTPGNTIY
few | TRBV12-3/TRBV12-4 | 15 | ASSGAGSPSSGNTIY
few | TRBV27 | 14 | ASSPGLPLAKNIQY
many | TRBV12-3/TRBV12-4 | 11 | ASSLALNQPQH
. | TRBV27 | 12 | ASGLTGSNQPQH
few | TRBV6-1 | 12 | ASSYGTGNYGYT
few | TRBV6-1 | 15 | ASSTTTTSGVIHEQF
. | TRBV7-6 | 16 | ASSLLLIGSGGEETQY
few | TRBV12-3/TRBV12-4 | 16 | ASSLARLTSGGWDEQF
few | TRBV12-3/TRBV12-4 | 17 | ASSSPRDRVNSGANVLT
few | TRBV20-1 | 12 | SARVDTINEKLF
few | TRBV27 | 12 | ASSSRTGKNEQF
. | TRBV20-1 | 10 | RGGSWNTEAF
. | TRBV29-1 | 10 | GTRGDTGELF
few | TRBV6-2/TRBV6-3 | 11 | ASSWSRTDTQY
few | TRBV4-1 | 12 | ASSQKPSGREQY
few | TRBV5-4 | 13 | ASSLEEGGTYEQY
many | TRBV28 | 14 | ASSKPGQGSYNEQF